This TCR beta chain was identified in a study of long-term antiretroviral therapy in people with HIV. Only a few counts were recorded for this clone. What it binds is unknown. CDR3 length: 12 amino acids. Trimming cost V 7 bases and J 4 bases, with 11 bases left between them. Germline loops: CDR1 MNHNY, CDR2 SVGAGI (reference sequence). Study-level points and caveats: Diversity increased after ART yet remained lower than in transplant donor controls.

At survey level, the immunoSEQ assay was run in its v3.0 version. The method was immunoSEQ multiplex PCR; TCRdb's version includes in-frame clones alone and lacks a portion of them. Among 25,000 to 35,000 clones listed, approximately 83% were seen once. The input for sequencing was unsorted PBMCs, taken about 2.7 years after starting antiretroviral therapy. The chain employs TRBV6-6 and TRBJ2-7; a weak D match, TRBD1 (6 bases). This TCR was recovered from a man aged 30-40 years with HIV. DNA for the CDR3: TGTGCCAGCATCGGACAGAGGTACGAGCAGTACTTC. Protein product: CASIGQRYEQYF.